The 17 T cell receptor beta chains reported below all come from one sample, sequenced in a study of blood T cell repertoires in COVID-19. This table comes from immunoSEQ multiplex PCR, and its TCRdb copy is limited to in-frame clones, with some not included. The repertoire includes about 56,000 clones, over 55% of them detected once, and around 4.8% sits in the top ten. Sequencing was carried out using peripheral blood. The receptors here all came from a woman in her seventies with COVID-19, enrolled during active disease.

The chain uses TRBV21-1 and TRBJ1-2; TRBD1, as called in the table, went unchecked against the DNA. TRBV21-1 is a pseudogene. This CDR3 spans 15 amino acids. The CDR3 protein is CASSKWGRIFYGYTF. The CDR3 coding sequence is TGTGCCAGCAGCAAATGGGGCCGTATATTCTATGGCTACACCTTC.

V and J are TRBV6-6 and TRBJ1-2, with TRBD1 matching 8 bases. CDR1 MNHNY and CDR2 SVGAGI come from the germline V gene (reference sequence). The CDR3 consists of 15 residues. V shed 5 bases, J shed 3 bases, and the junction held 8 bases outside the gene matches. The CDR3 reads CASSPGTGSYYGYTF. CDR3 DNA: TGTGCCAGCAGTCCTGGGACAGGATCCTACTATGGCTACACCTTC.

The chain combines TRBV5-1 with TRBJ1-3, with 7 bases lining up with TRBD1. Germline CDR1 SGHRS, CDR2 YFSETQ. V shed 4 bases and J 0 bases; nucleotides not matched to a gene: 4. This CDR3 is built from 15 residues. The CDR3 sequence: CASSADRHSGNTIYF. For the CDR3, the DNA is TGCGCCAGCAGCGCGGACAGGCACTCTGGAAACACCATATATTTT.

This chain uses TRBV10-3 with TRBJ1-2; no reliable D call. CDR3 length: 14 amino acids. Germline lookup yields CDR1 ENHRY and CDR2 SYGVKD. Trimming took off 0 bases at V and 0 bases at J, with 5 bases between the two ends. CDR3 bases: TGTGCCATCAGTGAGTCGTCAGCTAACTATGGCTACACCTTC. Protein product: CAISESSANYGYTF.

Notes on this clone: The germline gene is not matched at one end of the junction; a read error may be the cause. The chain uses TRBV5-1 and TRBJ1-2; 9 nucleotides match TRBD1. The CDR3 has 12 amino acids. In germline, CDR1 is SGHRS, CDR2 YFSETQ. In DNA form, the CDR3 reads TGCGCCAGCAGCGGGTGGCAGGGACAGGGCATCTTC. This codes for CASSGWQGQGIF.

This clone was recorded only once. The chain links TRBV9 to TRBJ2-1; TRBD2 aligns across 9 bases. Trimming at V came to 3 bases and at J to 5 bases, leaving 9 bases not matched to a gene. The CDR3 consists of 16 residues. Germline V gene data show CDR1 as SGDLS and CDR2 as YYNGEE. The CDR3 loop is CASSALGGRGDNEQFF. In DNA, the CDR3 is TGTGCCAGCAGCGCCCTCGGCGGGAGGGGGGACAATGAGCAGTTCTTC.

CDR3 sequence (DNA): TGTGCCAGCAGCCCAACAGGGGCTGGAGATGGCTACACCTTC. The encoded protein is CASSPTGAGDGYTF. The J gene is TRBJ1-2, the V gene TRBV7-3; 7 nucleotides match TRBD1. The V gene end was trimmed by 5 bases and the J gene end by 6 bases; junction bases not matched to a gene: 9. Germline values: CDR1 SGHTA, CDR2 FQGTGA. The CDR3 sequence is 14 residues long. Drawing the rest from reference TRBV7-3 and TRBJ1-2, the complete variable domain is GAGVSQTPSNKVTEKGKYVELRCDPISGHTALYWYRQSLGQGPEFLIYFQGTGAADDSGLPNDRFFAVRPEGSVSTLKIQRTERGDSAVYLCASSPTGAGDGYTFGSGTRLTVV.

The chain employs TRBV9 and TRBJ1-3; 7 nucleotides match TRBD1. Germline V gives CDR1 SGDLS, CDR2 YYNGEE. The trim removed 3 bases at V and 2 bases at J, leaving 14 bases unmatched. This CDR3 region has 18 residues. The CDR3 protein is CASSESLRTGVTGNTIYF. CDR3 DNA: TGTGCCAGCAGCGAGAGCCTCAGGACAGGTGTTACTGGAAACACCATATATTTT.

The gene calls are TRBV27 and TRBJ2-3, with D maybe TRBD1 (5 bases). Germline CDR1 is MNHEY and CDR2 is SMNVEV (reference sequence). The length of the CDR3 is 15 residues. Trimming removed 5 bases from V and 0 bases from J, with 12 bases in between. In nucleotides, the CDR3 is TGTGCCAGCAGTGCCGGGCGGACAAGCACAGATACGCAGTATTTT. Its protein is CASSAGRTSTDTQYF.

The rearrangement uses TRBV6-2 or TRBV6-3 and TRBJ1-2; no clear D gene. Trimming left V 6 bases short and J 1 base short, with 15 bases between. CDR3 length equals 15 residues. Germline CDR1 MNHEY, CDR2 SVGEGT. The CDR3 loop reads CASSNGSPINYGYTF. In DNA, the CDR3 is TGTGCCAGCAGCAACGGGTCCCCGATTAACTATGGCTACACCTTC.

This clone was counted a single time. The same CDR3 can be traced to other DNA sequences in this sample. This chain joins TRBV19 and TRBJ1-1; D unclear. V lost 2 bases and J 0 bases, leaving 7 bases between the germline ends. Germline CDR1 reads LNHDA; CDR2 reads SQIVND (reference sequence). The CDR3 loop spans 14 amino acids. CDR3 protein: CASSITGMNTEAFF. Written as DNA, the CDR3 is TGTGCCAGTAGTATAACGGGAATGAACACTGAAGCTTTCTTT.

V and J are TRBV7-9 and TRBJ2-7, with D maybe TRBD2 (6 bases). In germline, CDR1 is SEHNR, CDR2 FQNEAQ (reference sequence). There are 14 residues in the CDR3. The ends were cut back, 0 bases at V and 8 bases at J, with 14 bases in the middle. In DNA form, the CDR3 reads TGTGCCAGCAGCTTAGCGGAGGGGACCGGGAAGCAGTACTTC. This sequence encodes CASSLAEGTGKQYF.

J is TRBJ2-7 and V is TRBV6-8; a weak D match, TRBD2 (5 bases). This CDR3 region has 12 residues. The germline V gene has CDR1 MNHGY and CDR2 SAAAGT. Between the trimmed V and J ends, which lost 5 bases and 5 bases, there was a span of 10 bases. The CDR3 loop reads CASSHGLDEQYV. CDR3 bases: TGTGCCAGCAGTCACGGACTTGACGAGCAGTACGTC.

This clone has ten or more counts. The gene calls are TRBV7-2 and TRBJ2-3; 7 bases line up with TRBD1. In germline, CDR1 is SGHTA, CDR2 FQGNSA. Trimming removed 3 bases from V and 4 bases from J; junction bases left unmatched: 4. The CDR3 loop spans 14 amino acids. In nucleotides, the CDR3 is TGTGCCAGCAGCTTCACAGGGGACGCAGATACGCAGTATTTT. It yields the protein CASSFTGDADTQYF.

The chain has TRBV19 and TRBJ2-6; 9 bases are shared with TRBD1. V dropped 1 base and J dropped 9; count of bases not matched to a gene: 4. Germline values: CDR1 LNHDA, CDR2 SQIVND (reference sequence). The CDR3 sequence is 15 residues long. The CDR3 sequence: CASSIATGGGNVLTF. The CDR3, as DNA: TGTGCCAGTAGTATAGCCACAGGGGGCGGCAACGTCCTGACTTTC.

This clone came up a few times. The chain couples TRBV19 to TRBJ2-2, with TRBD2 identical over 9 bases. V dropped 3 bases and J dropped 5; count of bases not matched to a gene: 7. The germline V gene encodes CDR1 LNHDA and CDR2 SQIVND (reference sequence). The CDR3 has 16 amino acids. CDR3 DNA sequence: TGTGCCAGTAGTATCGGAAGTAGCGGGAGAACCGGGGAGCTGTTTTTT. Protein: CASSIGSSGRTGELFF.

This chain uses TRBV19 with TRBJ2-1; D ambiguous. Trimming took off 2 bases at V and 12 bases at J, with 20 bases between the two ends. CDR1 is LNHDA and CDR2 is SQIVND in the germline V gene (reference sequence). The CDR3 is 15 amino acids. The CDR3 bases are TGTGCCAGTAGTATATATCTGGAGAACCCCAACGGGCAGTTCTTC. Encoded protein: CASSIYLENPNGQFF.